This TCR beta chain was recorded in a study of blood T cells in healthy people across ages. Notes on the study in general: More naive CD4+ cells and higher diversity marked long-lived donors relative to aged donors.

Of note for this clonotype: Its antigen is as yet unknown. A read error may account for a junction end that differs from germline.

Germline V gene sequence: CDR1 SGHAT, CDR2 FQNNGV. There are 11 residues in the CDR3. Sample-barcoded 5' priming and a J-beta primer mix drove a second PCR of roughly 6 to 12 cycles. Each CDR3 protein is one row after TCRdb ran MiXCR on the 5' RACE reads. Of over a million distinct CDR3 sequences listed, 59% are singletons. Sequencing used blood. The TCR originated in a young man in good health. J is TRBJ2-5 and V is TRBV11-2; D not resolved. The CDR3 reads CASNLVETQYF. The CDR3 DNA is TGTGCCAGCAACTTAGTGGAGACCCAGTACTTC.